A selection of T cell receptor beta chains follows, all from one sample in a study of regulatory T cells in long-lasting Graves disease. TCRdb re-called the multiplex PCR reads through MiXCR, storing one row per CDR3 protein. The data show approximately 390,000 distinct CDR3 sequences, 16% seen once. The sample was also reused in another study, on T cells in Graves' hyperthyroidism and ophthalmopathy.

The input for sequencing was peripheral blood mononuclear cells (PBMCs), taken at new diagnosis, from a patient treated with antithyroid drugs. The receptors here all came from a woman between 18 and 29 years old with Graves disease. CDR3s include the opening cysteine and the closing phenylalanine or tryptophan. D genes are given only for firm matches. Only some rows state a clone size, as once, few, many or a class for expanded clones.

abundance	v_gene	j_gene	d_gene	len	CDR3nt	CDR3aa
many	TRBV3-1	TRBJ2-7	-	18	TGTGCCAGCAGCTCCTCATTCCCGAGGGGGGCAAAACTCTACGAGCAGTACTTC	CASSSSFPRGAKLYEQYF
few	TRBV19	TRBJ1-5	-	15	TGTGCCAGTAGCCCGTACGGGATGAGCAATCAGCCCCAGCATTTT	CASSPYGMSNQPQHF
many	TRBV5-1	TRBJ2-1	TRBD2	15	TGCGCCAGCAGCCACGGAGCGGGAGCTGTAAATGAGCAGTTCTTC	CASSHGAGAVNEQFF
many	TRBV3-1	TRBJ2-6	TRBD1	15	TGTGCCAGCACCGGGACAGGGACCGGGGCCAACGTCCTGACTTTC	CASTGTGTGANVLTF
-	TRBV4-1	TRBJ2-7	TRBD1	15	TGCGCCAGCAGCCAAGAAACAGGGGTCTCCTACGAGCAGTACTTC	CASSQETGVSYEQYF
-	TRBV6-1	TRBJ2-3	TRBD2	15	TGTGCCAGCAGTCAGCCTAGCGGGAGCACAGATACGCAGTATTTT	CASSQPSGSTDTQYF
many	TRBV30	TRBJ2-5	-	14	TGTGCCTGGAGTGTAGGCCGACGTCGGGAGACCCAGTACTTC	CAWSVGRRRETQYF
-	TRBV30	TRBJ2-7	-	12	TGTGCCTGGAGTGTGGGTGTCTACGAGCAGTACTTC	CAWSVGVYEQYF
many	TRBV15	TRBJ2-3	-	16	TGTGCCACCAGCAGAACCCATACGGGGCCTTCAGATACGCAGTATTTT	CATSRTHTGPSDTQYF
many	TRBV20-1	TRBJ1-5	-	15	TGCAGTGCTCTAACCCCGACGGAATACAATCAGCCCCAGCATTTT	CSALTPTEYNQPQHF
many	TRBV5-1	TRBJ2-3	-	15	TGCGCCAGCGCCCGACTAGATGGGATCACAGATACGCAGTATTTT	CASARLDGITDTQYF
-	TRBV9	TRBJ2-2	TRBD2	20	TGTGCCAGCAGCGTTTCTAGCGGGAGGGACTTTAGCGCAAGCACCGGGGAGCTGTTTTTT	CASSVSSGRDFSASTGELFF
many	TRBV12-3/TRBV12-4	TRBJ2-7	-	12	TGTGCCAGTAAGGACAGATCCTACGAGCAGTACTTC	CASKDRSYEQYF
many	TRBV15	TRBJ1-1	TRBD1	15	TGTGCCACCAGCAGAGATCGGACAGGGGTCGGTGAAGCTTTCTTT	CATSRDRTGVGEAFF
many	TRBV29-1	TRBJ2-1	TRBD2	14	TGCAGCTCCAGAGCGGGAGTGGCTGTCAATGAGCAGTTCTTC	CSSRAGVAVNEQFF
-	TRBV6-1	TRBJ1-5	-	17	TGTGCCAGCAGCCAGACCCGGGATTTTGCCCGTAATCAGCCCCAGCATTTT	CASSQTRDFARNQPQHF
few	TRBV12-3/TRBV12-4	TRBJ1-5	-	17	TGTGCCAGCAGTTTAGAACAGTCTTCCCCCCTCAATCAGCCCCAGCATTTT	CASSLEQSSPLNQPQHF
few	TRBV18	TRBJ2-1	TRBD2	15	TGTGCCAGCTCACCCAGGGTAGCGGGGGAGAGTGAGCAGTTCTTC	CASSPRVAGESEQFF
-	TRBV20-1	TRBJ2-7	TRBD1	14	TGCAGTGCACGGAGCCGGGACAGCTCCTACGAGCAGTACTTC	CSARSRDSSYEQYF
-	TRBV28	TRBJ2-7	-	14	TGTGCCAGCAGTGTACCCGGGAGCTCCTACGAGCAGTACTTC	CASSVPGSSYEQYF
-	TRBV15	TRBJ2-5	TRBD2	14	TGTGCCACCGGGACTAGCGGGAGCCAAGAGACCCAGTACTTC	CATGTSGSQETQYF
-	TRBV7-9	TRBJ2-7	-	11	TGTGCCAGCAGCAGTGGGGGTTCGGTGGACTTC	CASSSGGSVDF
many	TRBV6-1	TRBJ1-5	-	12	TGTGCCAGCAGACAGGATGGTCAGCCCCAGCATTTT	CASRQDGQPQHF
many	TRBV4-1	TRBJ2-3	-	17	TGCGCCAGCAGCCAAGAGGCGGGGGCTAACCTTTGGGATACGCAGTATTTT	CASSQEAGANLWDTQYF
many	TRBV12-3/TRBV12-4	TRBJ2-7	TRBD2	15	TGTGCCAGCAGCTTAGAGGGCGGGAGGGCCTACGAGCAGTACTTC	CASSLEGGRAYEQYF
few	TRBV28	TRBJ1-3	-	17	TGTGCCAGCAGCAAAGTCCCTTGGGAATCCTCTGGAAACACCATATATTTT	CASSKVPWESSGNTIYF
few	TRBV30	TRBJ2-3	TRBD2	17	TGTGCCTGGAGTCCCGGGACTAGCGGGAGAGGCACAGATACGCAGTATTTT	CAWSPGTSGRGTDTQYF
many	TRBV13	TRBJ2-7	-	14	TGTGCCAGCAGCTCTTTTTACAGCCCCTACGAGCAGTACTTC	CASSSFYSPYEQYF
-	TRBV19	TRBJ2-2	-	14	TGTGCCAGTAGTAGGCCAGTTAGTGCCGGGGAGCTGTTTTTT	CASSRPVSAGELFF
-	TRBV6-2/TRBV6-3	TRBJ2-1	-	16	TGTGCCAGCAGTTACTCGCGGGTGCGCTCCTACAATGAGCAGTTCTTC	CASSYSRVRSYNEQFF